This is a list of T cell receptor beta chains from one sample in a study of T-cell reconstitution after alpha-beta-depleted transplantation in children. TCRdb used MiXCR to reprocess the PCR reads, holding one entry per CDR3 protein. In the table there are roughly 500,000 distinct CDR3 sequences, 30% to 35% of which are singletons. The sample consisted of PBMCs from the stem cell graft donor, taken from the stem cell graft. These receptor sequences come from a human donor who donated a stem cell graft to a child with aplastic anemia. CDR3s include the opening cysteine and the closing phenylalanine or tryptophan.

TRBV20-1 CSARDLGVRETQYF
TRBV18 CASSQGTGTNYGYTF
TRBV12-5 CASGLQGNYGYTF
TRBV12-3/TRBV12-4 CASRHPGLAGGPRNEQFF
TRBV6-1 CASGPEWVGSPLHF
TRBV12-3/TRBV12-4 CASSLSGRDVAPLHF
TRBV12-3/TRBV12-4 CASSFNRGNSPLHF
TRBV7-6 CASSVAGTRNYEQYF
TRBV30 CAYNQGQGASGYTF
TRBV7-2 CASSYDRQDEQYF
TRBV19 CASTNRADYEQYF
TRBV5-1 CASSLESAEETQYF
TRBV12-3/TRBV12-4 CASSFGGADQRPQHF
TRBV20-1 CSARGTSGSRTYEQYF
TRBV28 CASSFIRPSTDTQYF
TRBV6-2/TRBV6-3 CASAGLAGLAGANEQFF
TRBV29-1 CSVEVRKGEDRPLSNYGYTF
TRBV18 CASCAGLQETQYF
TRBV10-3 CAISRDRETQYF
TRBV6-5 CASSYSPGRSYEQYF
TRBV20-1 CSVRRGRSNQPQHF
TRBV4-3 CASSYALGTANTEAFF
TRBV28 CASSLGGSLNEQYF
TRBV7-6 CASSLEGGASGKYEQFF
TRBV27 CASSPGTEINEQYF
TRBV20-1 CSASSGAASYEKLFF
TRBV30 CAWNPAIRYTF
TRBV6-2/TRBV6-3 CASSRAGTAYNEQFF
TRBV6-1 CASTPLTGHTEAFF
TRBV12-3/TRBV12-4 CASSFGSPYNEQFF
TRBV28 CASSLGNPGTPANEQFF
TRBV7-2 CASSYRQGLNNEQFF
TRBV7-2 CASSPQGELNTDTQYF
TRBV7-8 CASSLEGMRGNTIYF
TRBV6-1 CASSEAEQAEAFF
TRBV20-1 CSARAGHHNSPLHF
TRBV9 CASTSGQLSSGANVLTF
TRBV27 CASRIRPKGEAFF
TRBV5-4 CASSPPIPGYPSGANVLTF
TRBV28 CASSLDTSDSYEQYF
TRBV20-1 CSARRQPLSEKLFF
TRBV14 CASSHTLRELFF
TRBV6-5 CASSYAGTSGRYEQYF